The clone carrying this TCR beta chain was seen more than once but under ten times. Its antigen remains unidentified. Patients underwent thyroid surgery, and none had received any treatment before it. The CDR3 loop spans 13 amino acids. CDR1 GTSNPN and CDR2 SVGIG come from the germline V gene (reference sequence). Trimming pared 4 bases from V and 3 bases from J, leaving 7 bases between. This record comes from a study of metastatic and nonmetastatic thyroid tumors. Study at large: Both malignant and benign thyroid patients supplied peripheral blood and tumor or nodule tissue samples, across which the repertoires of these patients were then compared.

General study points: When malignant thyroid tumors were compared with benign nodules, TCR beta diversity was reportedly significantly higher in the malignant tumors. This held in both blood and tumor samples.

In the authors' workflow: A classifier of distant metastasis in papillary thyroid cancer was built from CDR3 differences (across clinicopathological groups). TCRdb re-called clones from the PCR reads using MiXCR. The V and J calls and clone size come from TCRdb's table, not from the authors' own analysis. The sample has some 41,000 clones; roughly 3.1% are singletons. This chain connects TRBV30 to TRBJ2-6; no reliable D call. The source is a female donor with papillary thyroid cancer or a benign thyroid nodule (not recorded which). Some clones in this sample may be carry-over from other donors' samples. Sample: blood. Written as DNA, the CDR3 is TGTGCCTGGACGTGGGGTGGGGCCAACGTCCTGACTTTC. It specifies CAWTWGGANVLTF.